Each of the 32 T cell receptor beta chains below was sequenced from the same sample in a study of chemoradiotherapy in HPV16-positive cancers. Sequencing was performed with immunoSEQ multiplex PCR; in TCRdb, only in-frame clones are kept and a portion is missing. The sample consists of tens of thousands of clones, around 84% of them appearing once. The starting material was blood, obtained from a patient who underwent chemoradiotherapy. Receptors originate from a human donor with HPV-associated anogenital cancer.

The V gene is TRBV5-6, the J gene TRBJ2-1, with a possible D match to TRBD2 (6 bases). The CDR3 totals 19 residues. Germline CDR1 reads SGHDT; CDR2 reads YYEEEE. With 0 bases removed from V and 4 bases from J, the gap between germline ends came to 23 bases. The CDR3 loop is CASSLGRYSASGEYNEQFF. For the CDR3, the DNA is TGTGCCAGCAGCTTGGGACGCTACTCAGCTTCGGGGGAATACAATGAGCAGTTCTTC.

CDR3 nucleotide sequence: TGTGCCTGGATATCAAGGGATTCTGGGGCCAACGTCCTGACTTTC. Translating gives CAWISRDSGANVLTF. The chain couples TRBV30 to TRBJ2-6; D is undetermined. V was pared by 4 bases and J by 1 base, with 11 bases between. This CDR3 has 15 residues. Germline loops: CDR1 GTSNPN, CDR2 SVGIG (reference sequence). Full variable domain (rest looked up from reference TRBV30 and TRBJ2-6): SQTIHQWPATLVQPVGSPLSLECTVEGTSNPNLYWYRQAAGRGLQLLFYSVGIGQISSEVPQNLSASRPQDRQFILSSKKLLLSDSGFYLCAWISRDSGANVLTFGAGSRLTVL.

The rearrangement joins TRBV27 to TRBJ1-4; D is undetermined. Trimming shortened V by 7 bases and J by 4 bases, and 16 bases separated the two germline ends. The CDR3 contains 15 residues. Looked up from germline, CDR1 is MNHEY and CDR2 is SMNVEV (reference sequence). The CDR3 here is CASKSLLEINEKLFF. The CDR3 nucleotides are TGTGCCAGCAAGTCCTTACTTGAGATTAATGAAAAACTGTTTTTT.

In its sample, this clone was seen once. The J gene is TRBJ2-3, the V gene TRBV2; D gene unclear. The CDR3 is 13 amino acids. Germline V gene sequence: CDR1 SNHLY, CDR2 FYNNEI. V lost 1 base, J lost 4 bases, and 6 bases lay in between. As DNA, the CDR3 is TGTGCCAGCAGTGAAGAACTCGCAGATACGCAGTATTTT. Protein: CASSEELADTQYF. The variable domain in full, completed from reference TRBV2 and TRBJ2-3, reads EPEVTQTPSHQVTQMGQEVILRCVPISNHLYFYWYRQILGQKVEFLVSFYNNEISEKSEIFDDQFSVERPDGSNFTLKIRSTKLEDSAMYFCASSEELADTQYFGPGTRLTVL.

This clone was seen a single time. The chain combines TRBV9 with TRBJ2-7; tentative D call: TRBD1 (6 bases). Trimming removed 3 bases from V and 0 bases from J, with 13 bases in between. Germline lookup yields CDR1 SGDLS and CDR2 YYNGEE. The CDR3 runs 15 residues. The CDR3 region is CASSEGAGASYEQYF. CDR3 in DNA: TGTGCCAGCAGCGAGGGAGCAGGGGCCTCCTACGAGCAGTACTTC.

The CDR3 sequence: CASSLAGGKNTIYF. The CDR3 nucleotides read TGTGCCAGCAGCTTGGCAGGGGGTAAAAACACCATATATTTT. The chain couples TRBV5-6 to TRBJ1-3, with 7 bases that match TRBD1. CDR1 is SGHDT, CDR2 YYEEEE, per germline. After removal of 0 bases from V and 6 bases from J, the junction contained 3 bases not matched to a gene. This CDR3 is built from 14 residues.

V gene TRBV29-1 combines with J gene TRBJ1-2; D unresolved. The germline V gene has CDR1 SQVTM and CDR2 ANQGSEA. V was cut by 7 bases and J by 6 bases, with 18 bases left in between. This CDR3 has 13 amino acids. The CDR3 nucleotides read TGCAGCGCCAGCGAGGAGTTCGGGGATGGCTACACCTTC. Protein sequence: CSASEEFGDGYTF.

In DNA, the CDR3 is TGTGCCAGCTGCCCGACAATCTCCTCACCCCTCCACTTT. The encoded protein is CASCPTISSPLHF. The chain uses TRBV6-1 and TRBJ1-6; D is unresolved. The germline CDR1 and CDR2 sequences are MNHNS and SASEGT. V lost 8 bases and J 10 bases, leaving 15 bases between the germline ends. The length of the CDR3 is 13 residues.

The rearrangement uses TRBV29-1 and TRBJ1-5, with TRBD1 matching over 7 bases. CDR1 SQVTM and CDR2 ANQGSEA come from the germline V gene. V dropped 5 bases and J dropped 3; count of bases not matched to a gene: 4. The CDR3 runs 13 residues. The CDR3 sequence is CSVSGGDNQPQHF. The DNA for the CDR3 is TGCAGCGTTTCAGGGGGGGACAATCAGCCCCAGCATTTT.

V is TRBV9 and J is TRBJ1-3, with 9 bases that match TRBD1. The CDR3 is 19 amino acids. Looked up from germline, CDR1 is SGDLS and CDR2 is YYNGEE. Trimming cost V 2 bases and J 0 bases; bases outside gene matches: 12. CDR3: CASSVRGQGETSSGNTIYF. The CDR3 DNA sequence: TGTGCCAGCAGCGTGAGGGGACAGGGAGAAACCAGCTCTGGAAACACCATATATTTT.

Turning to this clone: One end of the junction is discordant with germline, which a read error may explain. The V and J genes are TRBV2 and TRBJ2-5; D gene unclear. Per the germline V gene, CDR1 is SNHLY and CDR2 is FYNNEI. This CDR3 comprises 11 residues. The CDR3 DNA reads TGTGCCAGCAATGTAGACAAGGCCCCCAACTTC. Translation gives CASNVDKAPNF.

Only one count was recorded for this clone. CDR3 region: CASSAAGGADGYTF. CDR3 sequence (DNA): TGTGCCAGTAGTGCTGCGGGGGGCGCGGATGGCTACACCTTC. The chain recombines TRBV19 with TRBJ1-2; a weak D match, TRBD1 (6 bases). V gave up 5 bases and J gave up 6 bases, with 16 bases separating them. The germline CDR1 and CDR2 sequences are LNHDA and SQIVND (reference sequence). The CDR3 has 14 residues.

This sequence joins TRBV29-1 and TRBJ1-1; possible D gene TRBD1, 5 bases. This CDR3 is built from 13 residues. Germline V gene data show CDR1 as SQVTM and CDR2 as ANQGSEA. V gave up 2 bases and J gave up 4 bases, with 11 bases separating them. As DNA, the CDR3 is TGCAGCGTTGAAAGGGGAAGGGGCACTGAAGCTTTCTTT. This sequence encodes CSVERGRGTEAFF.

This clone has just one count. The V call is TRBV5-4, the J call TRBJ1-2; D perhaps matches TRBD1 (5 bases). Per germline, CDR1 SGHNT and CDR2 YYREEE (reference sequence). The CDR3 is 17 residues long. Trimming took 7 bases from V and 0 from J, leaving 22 bases between them. This chain's CDR3 is CASGTLKTASANYGYTF. The CDR3 DNA reads TGTGCCAGCGGCACCTTAAAGACAGCTTCGGCTAACTATGGCTACACCTTC.

The chain combines TRBV11-2 with TRBJ1-1, with D possibly matching TRBD1 (5 bases). Germline V gives CDR1 SGHAT, CDR2 FQNNGV. Trimming shortened V by 3 bases and J by 1 base, and 9 bases separated the two germline ends. This CDR3 is built from 14 residues. This chain's CDR3 is CASSFGGGNTEAFF. In DNA, the CDR3 is TGTGCCAGCAGCTTTGGGGGGGGGAACACTGAAGCTTTCTTT.

J is TRBJ1-1 and V is TRBV4-2, with 7 bases matching TRBD1. V lost 4 bases to trimming and J lost 0 bases; unmatched junction nucleotides: 5. The germline gives CDR1 LGHNA, CDR2 YNFKEQ. The CDR3 spans 15 residues. As DNA, the CDR3 is TGTGCCAGCAGCCCTCGGACAGGAATGAACACTGAAGCTTTCTTT. Amino acids: CASSPRTGMNTEAFF.

V is TRBV4-2 and J is TRBJ2-2; the match to TRBD2 covers 9 bases. CDR1 LGHNA and CDR2 YNFKEQ come from the germline V gene. Trimming removed 2 bases from V and 6 bases from J; junction bases left unmatched: 13. The CDR3 is made up of 18 amino acids. The CDR3 spells CASSQYALTSGGSGELFF. The CDR3 region has the DNA TGTGCCAGCAGCCAATATGCCCTGACTAGCGGTGGTTCCGGGGAGCTGTTTTTT.

The rearrangement joins TRBV30 to TRBJ1-4, with 9 bases aligning to TRBD1. The CDR3 is 14 amino acids. From germline, CDR1 is GTSNPN and CDR2 SVGIG (reference sequence). Germline trimming cut 3 bases from V and 6 bases from J; bases unmatched to any gene: 5. In nucleotides, the CDR3 is TGTGCCTGGAGACAGGGGGCTTTGTATGAAAAACTGTTTTTT. Translating gives CAWRQGALYEKLFF.

This clone has just a few counts. This sequence joins TRBV2 and TRBJ1-1; D unresolved. The germline CDR1 and CDR2 sequences are SNHLY and FYNNEI. V was pared by 4 bases and J by 0 bases, with 6 bases between. The CDR3 is made up of 13 amino acids. The CDR3 DNA sequence: TGTGCCAGCAGTGCGCGATTGAACACTGAAGCTTTCTTT. Amino acid sequence: CASSARLNTEAFF. Variable domain in full (rest from reference TRBV2 and TRBJ1-1): EPEVTQTPSHQVTQMGQEVILRCVPISNHLYFYWYRQILGQKVEFLVSFYNNEISEKSEIFDDQFSVERPDGSNFTLKIRSTKLEDSAMYFCASSARLNTEAFFGQGTRLTVV.

This clone has only one observation. This sequence joins TRBV19 and TRBJ2-2; D gene uncertain. CDR3 size: 15 residues. From germline, CDR1 is LNHDA and CDR2 SQIVND (reference sequence). V gave up 0 bases and J gave up 7 bases, with 12 bases separating them. Here the CDR3 DNA reads TGTGCCAGTAGTATAGATCTCAGTCGGCTCGGGGAGCTGTTTTTT. Protein: CASSIDLSRLGELFF. Combining the CDR3 with reference TRBV19 and TRBJ2-2 gives the whole variable domain DGGITQSPKYLFRKEGQNVTLSCEQNLNHDAMYWYRQDPGQGLRLIYYSQIVNDFQKGDIAEGYSVSREKKESFPLTVTSAQKNPTAFYLCASSIDLSRLGELFFGEGSRLTVL.

V usage is TRBV5-4 and J usage is TRBJ2-1; D is possibly TRBD2 (5 bases). Per the germline V gene, CDR1 is SGHNT and CDR2 is YYREEE (reference sequence). The ends were cut back, 0 bases at V and 8 bases at J, with 15 bases in the middle. The CDR3 contains 15 residues. The CDR3 nucleotides are TGTGCCAGCAGCTTGGACCCCACTAGTCAATATGAGCAGTTCTTC. Its protein is CASSLDPTSQYEQFF.

J is TRBJ1-5 and V is TRBV11-2, with 11 bases aligning to TRBD1. CDR3 length equals 15 residues. With V trimmed by 5 bases and J by 5 bases, 5 bases remained unmatched. Germline V gene data show CDR1 as SGHAT and CDR2 as FQNNGV. The CDR3 nucleotides read TGTGCCAGCAGCCCAGAGGGACAGGGGGATCAGCCCCAGCATTTT. Translation gives CASSPEGQGDQPQHF.

The rearrangement links TRBV5-1 to TRBJ2-7; 7 bases are a match to TRBD1. The V gene's germline CDR1 is SGHRS and CDR2 YFSETQ. With V trimmed by 4 bases and J by 2 bases, 6 bases remained unmatched. This CDR3 has 14 residues. This CDR3 is CASSLGDSTYEQYV. Here the CDR3 DNA reads TGCGCCAGCAGCCTGGGGGACAGTACCTACGAGCAGTACGTC.

This clone appeared a few times. This chain uses TRBV5-1 with TRBJ2-3; the match to TRBD1 covers 7 bases. Germline CDR1 and CDR2: SGHRS and YFSETQ. The CDR3 is 17 amino acids. V was clipped by 0 bases and J by 1 base; unmatched bases: 8. The DNA of the CDR3 is TGCGCCAGCAGCTTGGTAAACAGGGGTGCCGGCACAGATACGCAGTATTTT. Residues: CASSLVNRGAGTDTQYF.

The chain recombines TRBV1 with TRBJ2-1; the DNA was not used to check the table's D call, TRBD2. TRBV1 is noted as a pseudogene. The CDR3 runs to 17 residues. The chain's CDR3 is CTSSQDPIGGGANEQFF. The CDR3 DNA reads TGCACCAGCAGCCAAGATCCCATAGGCGGGGGGGCAAATGAGCAGTTCTTC.

This chain uses TRBV20-1 with TRBJ2-2; no reliable D call. V was shortened by 3 bases and J by 6 bases, with 5 bases between the two germline ends. The length of the CDR3 is 11 residues. Germline CDR1 reads DFQATT; CDR2 reads SNEGSKA (reference sequence). CDR3 sequence reads: CSARSPGELFF. In DNA, the CDR3 is TGCAGTGCTAGGAGTCCCGGGGAGCTGTTTTTT.

The V call is TRBV6-1, the J call TRBJ2-2, with D possibly TRBD1 on 6 matching bases. Germline V gene lookup returns CDR1 MNHNS and CDR2 SASEGT. This CDR3 has 14 residues. V lost 5 bases to trimming and J lost 2 bases, with 9 bases between them. DNA of the CDR3: TGTGCCAGCAGTCCCGGGACAAACACCGGGGAGCTGTTTTTT. Protein product: CASSPGTNTGELFF.

The chain employs TRBV2 and TRBJ2-5; 10 positions match TRBD2. This CDR3 has 14 amino acids. CDR1 is SNHLY, CDR2 FYNNEI, per germline. After removal of 5 bases from V and 4 bases from J, the junction contained 4 bases not matched to a gene. The CDR3 bases are TGTGCCAGCAGTCCGGGACTAGCGTCAGAGACCCAGTACTTC. Encoded protein: CASSPGLASETQYF.

This clone has just a few counts. This chain uses TRBV6-5 with TRBJ1-2; 10 nucleotides line up with TRBD1. Losses at the gene ends were 3 bases for V and 7 bases for J; bases not matched to a gene: 11. The CDR3 consists of 16 residues. Germline assignment: CDR1 MNHEY and CDR2 SVGAGI. CDR3 protein: CASSYFRTGGNIGYTF. The CDR3 DNA reads TGTGCCAGCAGTTATTTTAGGACAGGGGGTAACATTGGCTACACCTTC.

CDR3 DNA: TGTGCCAGCAGCTTAGGACGGACACGACAAGAGACCCAGTACTTC. It encodes CASSLGRTRQETQYF. The rearrangement uses TRBV7-8 and TRBJ2-5, with TRBD1 as a possible D gene (5 bases). Germline CDR1 reads SGHVS; CDR2 reads FQNEAQ. V lost 1 base to trimming and J lost 2 bases, with 11 bases between them. This CDR3 has 15 residues.

The V gene is TRBV18, the J gene TRBJ1-2; 10 nucleotides agree with TRBD1. The CDR3 covers 14 residues. The germline V gene has CDR1 KGHSH and CDR2 LQKENI. The trim removed 2 bases at V and 7 bases at J, leaving 4 bases unmatched. In DNA form, the CDR3 reads TGTGCCAGCTCACCAACTGGGACAGGGGCTGGCTACACCTTC. This sequence encodes CASSPTGTGAGYTF.

The chain couples TRBV19 to TRBJ2-7, with 7 bases lining up with TRBD1. The trim removed 2 bases at V and 2 bases at J, leaving 9 bases unmatched. CDR3 length: 16 residues. Germline V gene sequence: CDR1 LNHDA, CDR2 SQIVND (reference sequence). CDR3 nucleotides: TGTGCCAGTAGTATAAATTGGCAGGGGGAAACCTACGAGCAGTACTTC. This gives the protein CASSINWQGETYEQYF.